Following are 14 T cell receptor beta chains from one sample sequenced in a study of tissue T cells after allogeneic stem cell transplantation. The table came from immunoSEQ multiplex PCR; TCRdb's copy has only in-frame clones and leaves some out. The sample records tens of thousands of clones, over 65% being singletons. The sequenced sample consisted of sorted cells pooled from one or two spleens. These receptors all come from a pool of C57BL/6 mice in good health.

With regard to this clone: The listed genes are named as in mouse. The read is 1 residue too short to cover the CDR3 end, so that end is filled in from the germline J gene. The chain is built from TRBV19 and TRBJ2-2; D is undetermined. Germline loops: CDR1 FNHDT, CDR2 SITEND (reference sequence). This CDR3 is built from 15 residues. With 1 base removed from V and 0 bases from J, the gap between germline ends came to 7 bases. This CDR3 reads CASSIRQTNTGQLYF. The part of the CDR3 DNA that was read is TGTGCCAGCAGTATAAGGCAGACAAACACCGGGCAGCTCTAC.

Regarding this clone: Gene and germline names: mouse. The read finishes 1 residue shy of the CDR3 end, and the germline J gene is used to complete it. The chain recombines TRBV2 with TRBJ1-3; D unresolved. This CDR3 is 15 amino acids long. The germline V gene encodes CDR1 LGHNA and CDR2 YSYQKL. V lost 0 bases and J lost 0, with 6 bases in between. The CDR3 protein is CASSQDFNSGNTLYF. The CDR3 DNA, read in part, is TGTGCCAGCAGCCAAGATTTCAATTCTGGAAATACGCTCTAT.

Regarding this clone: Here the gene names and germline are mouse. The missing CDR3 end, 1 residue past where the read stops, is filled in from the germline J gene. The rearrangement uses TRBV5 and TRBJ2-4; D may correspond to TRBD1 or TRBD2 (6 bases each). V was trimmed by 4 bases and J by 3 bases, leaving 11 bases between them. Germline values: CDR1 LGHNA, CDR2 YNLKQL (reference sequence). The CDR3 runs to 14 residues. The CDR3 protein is CASSPRGGQNTLYF. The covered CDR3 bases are TGTGCCAGCAGCCCCCGCGGGGGCCAAAACACCTTGTAC.

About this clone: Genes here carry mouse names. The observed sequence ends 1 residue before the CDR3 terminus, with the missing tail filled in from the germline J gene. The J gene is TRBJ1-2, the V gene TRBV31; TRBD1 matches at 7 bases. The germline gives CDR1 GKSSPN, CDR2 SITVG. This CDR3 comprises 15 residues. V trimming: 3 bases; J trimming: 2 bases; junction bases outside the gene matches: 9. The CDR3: CAWSPFPGGNSDYTF. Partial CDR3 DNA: TGTGCCTGGAGCCCCTTCCCAGGGGGGAACTCCGACTACACC.

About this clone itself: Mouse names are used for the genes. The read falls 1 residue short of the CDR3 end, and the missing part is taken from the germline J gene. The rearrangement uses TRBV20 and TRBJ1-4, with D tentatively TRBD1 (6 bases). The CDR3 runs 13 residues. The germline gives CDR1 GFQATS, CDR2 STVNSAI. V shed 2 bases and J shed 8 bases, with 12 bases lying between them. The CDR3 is CGARTGFGERLFF. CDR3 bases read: TGTGGTGCTAGGACAGGGTTCGGAGAAAGATTATTT.

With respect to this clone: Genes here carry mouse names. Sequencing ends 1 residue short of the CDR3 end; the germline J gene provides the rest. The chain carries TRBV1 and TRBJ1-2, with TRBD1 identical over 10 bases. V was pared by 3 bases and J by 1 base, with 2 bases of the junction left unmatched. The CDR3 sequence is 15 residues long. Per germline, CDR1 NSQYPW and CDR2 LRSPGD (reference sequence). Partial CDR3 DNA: TGCACCTGCAGTGCCCGGGACAGGGGAAACTCCGACTACACC. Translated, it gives CTCSARDRGNSDYT. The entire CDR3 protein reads CTCSARDRGNSDYTF.

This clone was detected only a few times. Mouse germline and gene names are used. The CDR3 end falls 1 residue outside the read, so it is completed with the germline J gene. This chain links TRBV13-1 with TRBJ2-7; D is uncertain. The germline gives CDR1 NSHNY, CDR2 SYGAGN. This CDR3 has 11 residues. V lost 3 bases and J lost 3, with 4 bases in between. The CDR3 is CASSGFYEQYF. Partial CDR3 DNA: TGTGCCAGCAGTGGGTTCTATGAACAGTAC.

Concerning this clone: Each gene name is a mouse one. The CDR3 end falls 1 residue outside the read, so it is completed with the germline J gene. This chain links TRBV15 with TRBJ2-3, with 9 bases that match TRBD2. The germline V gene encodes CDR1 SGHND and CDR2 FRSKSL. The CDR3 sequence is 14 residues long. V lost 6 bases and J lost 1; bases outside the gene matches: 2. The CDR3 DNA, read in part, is TGTGCCAGCAGCCGACTGGGGGGTGCAGAAACGCTGTAT. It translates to CASSRLGGAETLY. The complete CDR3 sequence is CASSRLGGAETLYF.

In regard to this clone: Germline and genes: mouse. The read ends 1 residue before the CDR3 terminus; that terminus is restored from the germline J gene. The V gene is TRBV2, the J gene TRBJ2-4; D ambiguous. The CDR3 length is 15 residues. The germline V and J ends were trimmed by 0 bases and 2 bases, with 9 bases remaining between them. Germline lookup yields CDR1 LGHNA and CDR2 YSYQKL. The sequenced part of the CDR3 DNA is TGTGCCAGCAGCCAAGATCATGGTTTTCAAAACACCTTGTAC. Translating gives CASSQDHGFQNTLY. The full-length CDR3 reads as CASSQDHGFQNTLYF.

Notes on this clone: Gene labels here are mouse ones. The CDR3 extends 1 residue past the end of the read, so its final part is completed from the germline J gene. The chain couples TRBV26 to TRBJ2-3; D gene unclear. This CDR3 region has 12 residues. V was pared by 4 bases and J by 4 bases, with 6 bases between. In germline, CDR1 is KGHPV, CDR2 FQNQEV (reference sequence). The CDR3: CASSPGPETLYF. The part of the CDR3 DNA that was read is TGTGCCAGCAGTCCGGGTCCAGAAACGCTGTAT.

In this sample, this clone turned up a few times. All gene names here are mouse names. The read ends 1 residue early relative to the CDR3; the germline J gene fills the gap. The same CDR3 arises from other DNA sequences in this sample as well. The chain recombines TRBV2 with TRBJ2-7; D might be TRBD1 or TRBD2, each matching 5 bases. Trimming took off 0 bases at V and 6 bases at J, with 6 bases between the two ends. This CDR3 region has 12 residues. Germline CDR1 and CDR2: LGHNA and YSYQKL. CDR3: CASSQEGVEQYF. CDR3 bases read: TGTGCCAGCAGCCAAGAGGGGGTTGAACAGTAC.

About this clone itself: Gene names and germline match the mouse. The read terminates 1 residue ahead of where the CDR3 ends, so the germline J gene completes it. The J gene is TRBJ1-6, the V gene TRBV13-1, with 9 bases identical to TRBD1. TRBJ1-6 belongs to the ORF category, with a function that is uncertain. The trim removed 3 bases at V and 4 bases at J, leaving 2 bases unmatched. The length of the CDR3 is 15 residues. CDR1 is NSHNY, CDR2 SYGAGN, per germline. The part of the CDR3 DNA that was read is TGTGCCAGCAGTGCGGGACAGGGTTATAATTCGCCCCTCTAC. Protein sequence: CASSAGQGYNSPLY. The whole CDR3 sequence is CASSAGQGYNSPLYF.

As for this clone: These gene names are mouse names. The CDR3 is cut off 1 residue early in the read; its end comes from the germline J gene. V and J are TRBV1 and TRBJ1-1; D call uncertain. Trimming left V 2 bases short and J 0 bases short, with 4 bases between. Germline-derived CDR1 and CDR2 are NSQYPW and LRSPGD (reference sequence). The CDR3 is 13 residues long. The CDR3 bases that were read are TGCACCTGCAGTGCACAGACAAACACAGAAGTCTTC. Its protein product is CTCSAQTNTEVF. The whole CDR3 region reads CTCSAQTNTEVFF.

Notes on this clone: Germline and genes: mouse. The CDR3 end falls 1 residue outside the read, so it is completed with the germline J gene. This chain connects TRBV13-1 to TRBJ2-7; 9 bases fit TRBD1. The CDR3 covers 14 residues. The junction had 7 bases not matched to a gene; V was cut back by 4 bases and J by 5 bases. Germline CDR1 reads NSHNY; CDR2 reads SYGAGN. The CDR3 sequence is CASSPRDRDHEQYF. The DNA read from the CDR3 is TGTGCCAGCAGTCCCCGGGACAGGGACCATGAACAGTAC.